These 20 T cell receptor beta chains came from one sample sequenced in a study of blood T cell repertoires in COVID-19 (dated by TCRdb to 2019 to 2021). Library generation was performed with the immunoSEQ multiplex PCR assay. What TCRdb holds here is the immuneACCESS table cut down to in-frame rearrangements. Part of the clones is not present; checked against another copy, under half of the missing clones reflect an unresolved V gene, and the others are unexplained. The sample table lists 130,000 to 150,000 clones, over 70% of them with a count of one. The ten largest clones take up approximately 2% of the sample. The specimen sequenced was peripheral blood. All receptors come from a woman in her sixties or seventies with acute or convalescent COVID-19.

The chain has TRBV6-5 and TRBJ2-4, with 7 bases that match TRBD1. In germline, CDR1 is MNHEY, CDR2 SVGAGI. The CDR3 sequence is 15 residues long. V was pared by 6 bases and J by 4 bases, with 9 bases of the junction left unmatched. CDR3 sequence (DNA): TGTGCCAGCAGCGCCCCAGGGGGAAGGAAAAACATTCAGTACTTC. The encoded protein is CASSAPGGRKNIQYF.

The chain employs TRBV3-1 (or the pseudogene TRBV3-2) and TRBJ1-2, with D possibly being TRBD1 (5 bases). CDR3 size: 16 residues. The ends were cut back, 2 bases at V and 6 bases at J, with 19 bases in the middle. Germline loops: CDR1 LGHDT, CDR2 YNNKEL (reference sequence). Written as DNA, the CDR3 is TGTGCCAGCAGCCAATACGCCCAGGGTATGGTCGATGGCTACACCTTC. Translating gives CASSQYAQGMVDGYTF.

This chain connects TRBV18 to TRBJ2-7; 8 bases match TRBD1. There are 15 residues in the CDR3. Germline-derived CDR1 and CDR2 are KGHSH and LQKENI. V gave up 2 bases and J gave up 7 bases; unmatched junction bases: 10. CDR3 amino acids: CASSPRQGKFNEQYF. CDR3 DNA: TGTGCCAGCTCACCAAGACAGGGGAAGTTTAATGAGCAGTACTTC.

The rearrangement uses TRBV18 and TRBJ2-2; D gene unclear. The CDR3 has 16 residues. V was pared by 3 bases and J by 7 bases, with 18 bases between. CDR1 KGHSH and CDR2 LQKENI come from the germline V gene. CDR3 sequence reads: CASSPSVPGLGGELFF. Written as DNA, the CDR3 is TGTGCCAGCTCACCGTCTGTCCCCGGGTTAGGCGGGGAGCTGTTTTTT.

This chain links TRBV5-1 with TRBJ2-5; D is unresolved. The germline CDR1 and CDR2 sequences are SGHRS and YFSETQ. V was trimmed by 2 bases and J by 3 bases, leaving 5 bases between them. This CDR3 has 12 residues. Here the CDR3 reads CASSFREETQYF. In nucleotides, the CDR3 is TGCGCCAGCAGCTTCCGGGAAGAGACCCAGTACTTC.

Judged by abundance, this clone is medium-sized. The chain joins TRBV12-5 to TRBJ2-1; 8 bases match TRBD1. After removal of 6 bases from V and 3 bases from J, the junction contained 4 bases not matched to a gene. This CDR3 is 14 amino acids long. The germline CDR1 and CDR2 sequences are LGHNT and FRNRAP. The CDR3: CASGAGGIYNEQFF. The CDR3 DNA reads TGTGCTAGTGGCGCAGGGGGCATCTACAATGAGCAGTTCTTC.

This clone appeared a few times. CDR3 residues: CASSFGGSYEQYF. CDR3 bases: TGTGCCAGCAGTTTCGGGGGCTCCTACGAGCAGTACTTC. This chain connects TRBV27 to TRBJ2-7; TRBD2 is a possible D gene (6 bases). The CDR3 has 13 residues. Germline assignment: CDR1 MNHEY and CDR2 SMNVEV (reference sequence). Trimming stripped 3 bases from V and 0 bases from J, with 6 bases between.

The rearrangement joins TRBV19 to TRBJ1-4, with D perhaps matching TRBD1 (5 bases). Germline loops: CDR1 LNHDA, CDR2 SQIVND (reference sequence). With 5 bases removed from V and 4 bases from J, the gap between germline ends came to 14 bases. CDR3 length: 15 amino acids. The CDR3 nucleotides read TGTGCCAGTAGTCTGGGGGGACTCCTTAATGAAAAACTGTTTTTT. Protein product: CASSLGGLLNEKLFF.

The chain employs TRBV10-2 and TRBJ2-2; a possible D gene is TRBD1 (5 bases). The ends were cut back, 7 bases at V and 5 bases at J, with 17 bases in the middle. Germline assignment: CDR1 WSHSY and CDR2 SAAADI. The CDR3 is made up of 15 amino acids. The DNA for the CDR3 is TGCGCCAGCACCGTGGGTCAGGGAAGAACCGGGGAGCTGTTTTTT. This gives the protein CASTVGQGRTGELFF.

This clone was seen only once. The chain couples TRBV7-9 to TRBJ1-5; unclear D gene. Germline CDR1 is SEHNR and CDR2 is FQNEAQ (reference sequence). With 1 base removed from V and 4 bases from J, the gap between germline ends came to 5 bases. This CDR3 has 13 residues. The CDR3 loop is CASSLDWNQPQHF. In DNA form, the CDR3 reads TGTGCCAGCAGCTTAGACTGGAATCAGCCCCAGCATTTT.

The chain carries TRBV19 and TRBJ1-2; no clear D gene. The V end was cut by 3 bases, the J end by 2 bases, with 7 bases between. Germline V gives CDR1 LNHDA, CDR2 SQIVND (reference sequence). The CDR3 is 13 residues long. CDR3 DNA: TGTGCCAGTAGTATTTCGGGAAACTATGGCTACACCTTC. Protein: CASSISGNYGYTF.

This clone was picked up one time. The V and J genes are TRBV5-4 and TRBJ1-2; TRBD1 is a possible D gene (5 bases). Trimming took off 4 bases at V and 1 base at J, with 11 bases between the two ends. CDR1 is SGHNT and CDR2 is YYREEE in the germline V gene (reference sequence). This CDR3 contains 14 residues. This CDR3 is CASSSTGRNYGYTF. DNA for the CDR3: TGTGCCAGCAGCAGTACAGGCCGTAACTATGGCTACACCTTC.

The chain has TRBV5-1 and TRBJ1-4; D perhaps matches TRBD1 (5 bases). The germline CDR1 and CDR2 sequences are SGHRS and YFSETQ. Trimming removed 3 bases at V and 2 bases at J, with 11 bases between. The CDR3 is made up of 15 amino acids. The DNA for the CDR3 is TGCGCCAGCAGCTCCAGGGATTCGACTAATGAAAAACTGTTTTTT. Translated, it gives CASSSRDSTNEKLFF.

The V and J genes are TRBV19 and TRBJ2-5; 8 positions match TRBD1. Trimming took 1 base from V and 5 from J; bases not matched to a gene: 6. CDR3 size: 15 residues. Germline loops: CDR1 LNHDA, CDR2 SQIVND (reference sequence). The CDR3 DNA follows: TGTGCCAGTAGTATAGGCAGGGGGCAGTTTGAGACCCAGTACTTC. This gives the protein CASSIGRGQFETQYF.

V gene TRBV28 combines with J gene TRBJ1-6; the D is unclear. The V and J ends lost 3 bases and 10 bases respectively, with 10 bases between them. The CDR3 is made up of 13 amino acids. CDR1 is MDHEN and CDR2 is SYDVKM in the germline V gene. CDR3 sequence reads: CASSFLGRSPLHF. The CDR3 coding sequence is TGTGCCAGCAGTTTTTTGGGCCGATCACCCCTCCACTTT.

V is TRBV7-2 and J is TRBJ2-7; weak D call: TRBD2 (6 bases). V was trimmed by 0 bases and J by 3 bases, leaving 12 bases between them. CDR3 length: 15 residues. In germline, CDR1 is SGHTA, CDR2 FQGNSA. The CDR3: CASSLAPGLNYEQYF. CDR3 in DNA: TGTGCCAGCAGCTTAGCTCCGGGACTTAACTACGAGCAGTACTTC.

The chain couples TRBV15 to TRBJ1-4; TRBD1 is a possible D gene (6 bases). The CDR3 consists of 15 residues. Trimming pared 5 bases from V and 8 bases from J, leaving 18 bases between. Germline V gene lookup returns CDR1 LNHNV and CDR2 YYDKDF (reference sequence). The CDR3 loop is CATSGRDTYSEKLFF. Written as DNA, the CDR3 is TGTGCCACCAGCGGCCGGGACACCTATAGCGAAAAACTGTTTTTT.

The chain has TRBV7-3 and TRBJ2-1; 7 nucleotides line up with TRBD2. Germline CDR1 and CDR2: SGHTA and FQGTGA. V was clipped by 2 bases and J by 3 bases; unmatched bases: 4. The CDR3 covers 15 residues. CDR3: CASSLSGGSYNEQFF. The CDR3 nucleotides are TGTGCCAGCAGCTTATCTGGCGGGAGCTACAATGAGCAGTTCTTC.

The rearrangement joins TRBV24-1 to TRBJ2-3; 7 bases are shared with TRBD2. With V trimmed by 4 bases and J by 1 base, 4 bases remained unmatched. Germline CDR1 reads KGHDR; CDR2 reads SFDVKD. The CDR3 has 15 amino acids. The CDR3 DNA reads as TGTGCCACCAGTGAGTCTCTAGCGGGCACAGATACGCAGTATTTT. Translating gives CATSESLAGTDTQYF.

The CDR3 DNA sequence: TGTGCCAGCAGCGTAGTCGGCGCTAGCACTGAGCAGTTCTTC. It codes for CASSVVGASTEQFF. This rearrangement joins TRBV9 to TRBJ2-1, with D maybe TRBD2 (5 bases). CDR1 is SGDLS and CDR2 is YYNGEE in the germline V gene. This CDR3 contains 14 residues. Deletions cut 0 bases from V and 9 bases from J, with 13 bases between.